This T cell receptor (beta chain) was sequenced for a study of blood T cell repertoires in COVID-19. Turning to the study itself: PBMCs, B-cell-depleted T cells, or T cells provided the cDNA or gDNA that made up the material.

This CDR3 has 16 residues. V trimming: 0 bases; J trimming: 1 base; junction bases outside the gene matches: 4. Germline CDR1 is LNHNV and CDR2 is YYDKDF (reference sequence). Measured with immunoSEQ multiplex PCR; TCRdb has only the in-frame clones, and not every one. This table holds over 200,000 clones, around 85% found once. This clonotype originated in a human donor in a cohort sampled during active COVID-19. This sequence joins TRBV15 and TRBJ2-7; 9 nucleotides match TRBD2. The sample consisted of peripheral blood. The CDR3 loop is CATSRDRTSGSYEQYF. CDR3 coding DNA: TGTGCCACCAGCAGAGATAGAACTAGCGGGTCCTACGAGCAGTACTTC.